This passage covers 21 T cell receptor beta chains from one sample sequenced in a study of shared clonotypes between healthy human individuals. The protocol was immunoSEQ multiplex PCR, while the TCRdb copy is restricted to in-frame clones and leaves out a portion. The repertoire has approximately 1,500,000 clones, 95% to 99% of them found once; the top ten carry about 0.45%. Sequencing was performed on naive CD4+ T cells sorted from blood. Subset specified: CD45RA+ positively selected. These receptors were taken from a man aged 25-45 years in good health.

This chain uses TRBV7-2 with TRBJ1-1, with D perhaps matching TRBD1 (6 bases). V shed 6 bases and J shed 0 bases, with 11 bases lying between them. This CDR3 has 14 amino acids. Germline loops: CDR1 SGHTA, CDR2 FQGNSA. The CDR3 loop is CASSFPGVNTEAFF. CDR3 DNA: TGTGCCAGCAGTTTCCCAGGGGTGAACACTGAAGCTTTCTTT.

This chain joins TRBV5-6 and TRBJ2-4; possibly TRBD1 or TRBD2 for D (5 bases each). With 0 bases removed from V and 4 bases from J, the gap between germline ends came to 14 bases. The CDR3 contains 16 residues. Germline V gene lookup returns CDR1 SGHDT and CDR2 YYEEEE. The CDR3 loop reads CASSLGGAGFKNIQYF. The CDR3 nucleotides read TGTGCCAGCAGCTTGGGAGGGGCGGGCTTTAAAAACATTCAGTACTTC.

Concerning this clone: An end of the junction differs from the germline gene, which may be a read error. CDR3 residues: CASSLIPSSGYSLF. CDR3 DNA sequence: TGTGCCAGCAGTCTTATCCCCAGCAGCGGGTACAGTCTCTTC. The chain has TRBV6-1 and TRBJ2-1; a possible D gene is TRBD2 (6 bases). Germline CDR1 and CDR2: MNHNS and SASEGT. The CDR3 consists of 14 residues.

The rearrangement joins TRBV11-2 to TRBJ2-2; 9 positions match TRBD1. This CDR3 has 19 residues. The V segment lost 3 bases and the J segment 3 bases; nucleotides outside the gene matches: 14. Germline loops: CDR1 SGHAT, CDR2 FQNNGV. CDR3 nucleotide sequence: TGTGCCAGCAGCTTTTTACCAGACAGGGGGTATTCGTACACCGGGGAGCTGTTTTTT. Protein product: CASSFLPDRGYSYTGELFF.

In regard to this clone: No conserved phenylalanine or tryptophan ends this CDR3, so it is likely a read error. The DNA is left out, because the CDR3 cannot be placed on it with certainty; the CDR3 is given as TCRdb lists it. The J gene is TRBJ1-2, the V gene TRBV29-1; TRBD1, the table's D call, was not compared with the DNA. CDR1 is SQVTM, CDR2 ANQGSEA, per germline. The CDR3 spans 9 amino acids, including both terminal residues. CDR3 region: CSVPGQTSL.

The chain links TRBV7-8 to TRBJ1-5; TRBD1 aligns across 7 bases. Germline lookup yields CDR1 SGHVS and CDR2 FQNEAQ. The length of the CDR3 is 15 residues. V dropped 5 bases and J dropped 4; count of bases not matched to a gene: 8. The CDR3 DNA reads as TGTGCCAGCAGCGATACCAGGACAGGTAATCAGCCCCAGCATTTT. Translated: CASSDTRTGNQPQHF.

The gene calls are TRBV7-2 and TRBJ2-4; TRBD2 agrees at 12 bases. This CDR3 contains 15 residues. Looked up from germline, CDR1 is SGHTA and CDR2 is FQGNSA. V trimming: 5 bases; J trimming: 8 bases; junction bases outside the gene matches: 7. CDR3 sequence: CASSPWTSGIDIQYF. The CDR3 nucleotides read TGTGCCAGCAGCCCCTGGACTAGCGGGATTGACATTCAGTACTTC.

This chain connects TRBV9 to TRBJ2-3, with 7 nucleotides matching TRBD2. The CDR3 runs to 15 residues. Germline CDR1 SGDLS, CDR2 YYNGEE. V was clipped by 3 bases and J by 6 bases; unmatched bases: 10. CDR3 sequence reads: CASSGAGTKRDTQYF. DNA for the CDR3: TGTGCCAGCAGCGGAGCCGGGACTAAGAGGGATACGCAGTATTTT.

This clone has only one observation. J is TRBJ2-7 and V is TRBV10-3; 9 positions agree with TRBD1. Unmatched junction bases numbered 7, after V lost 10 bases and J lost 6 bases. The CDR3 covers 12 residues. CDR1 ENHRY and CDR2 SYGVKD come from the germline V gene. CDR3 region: CATTGQGPEQYF. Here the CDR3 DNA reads TGTGCCACTACGGGACAGGGCCCCGAGCAGTACTTC.

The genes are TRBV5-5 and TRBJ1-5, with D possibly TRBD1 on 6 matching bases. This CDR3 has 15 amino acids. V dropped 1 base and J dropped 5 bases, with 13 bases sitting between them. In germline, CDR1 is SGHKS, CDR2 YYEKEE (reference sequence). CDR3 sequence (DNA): TGTGCCAGCAGCTTGTCCGGGGGCCGTGATCAGCCCCAGCATTTT. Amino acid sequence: CASSLSGGRDQPQHF.

The CDR3 bases are TGTGCCAGCAGTGAACGACTAGCGGGAGCCACCGGGGAGCTGTTTTTT. Its protein product is CASSERLAGATGELFF. The rearrangement links TRBV6-1 to TRBJ2-2; 12 nucleotides align to TRBD2. This CDR3 has 16 amino acids. The germline V gene encodes CDR1 MNHNS and CDR2 SASEGT. J was trimmed by 4 bases and V by 2 bases; bases with no gene match: 2.

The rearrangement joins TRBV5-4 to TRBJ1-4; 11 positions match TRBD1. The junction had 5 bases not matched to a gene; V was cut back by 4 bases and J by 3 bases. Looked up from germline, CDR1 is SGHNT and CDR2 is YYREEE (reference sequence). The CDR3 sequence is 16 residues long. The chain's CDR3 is CASSLGQGASNEKLFF. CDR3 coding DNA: TGTGCCAGCAGCCTCGGACAGGGGGCTTCTAATGAAAAACTGTTTTTT. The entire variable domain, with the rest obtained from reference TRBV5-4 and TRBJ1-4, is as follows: ETGVTQSPTHLIKTRGQQVTLRCSSQSGHNTVSWYQQALGQGPQFIFQYYREEENGRGNFPPRFSGLQFPNYSSELNVNALELDDSALYLCASSLGQGASNEKLFFGSGTQLSVL.

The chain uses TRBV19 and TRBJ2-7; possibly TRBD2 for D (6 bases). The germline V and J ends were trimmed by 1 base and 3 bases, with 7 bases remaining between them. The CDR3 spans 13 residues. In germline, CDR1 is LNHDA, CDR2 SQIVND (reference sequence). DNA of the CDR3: TGTGCCAGTAGTATAGCGGAGGGCTACGAGCAGTACTTC. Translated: CASSIAEGYEQYF.

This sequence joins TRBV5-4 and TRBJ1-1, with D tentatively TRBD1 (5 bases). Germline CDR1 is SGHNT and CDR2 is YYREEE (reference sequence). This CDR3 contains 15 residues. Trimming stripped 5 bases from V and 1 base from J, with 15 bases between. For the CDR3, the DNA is TGTGCCAGCAGAGTGAGTGGGGGTTCGAACACTGAAGCTTTCTTT. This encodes CASRVSGGSNTEAFF. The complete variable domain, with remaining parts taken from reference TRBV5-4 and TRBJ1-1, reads ETGVTQSPTHLIKTRGQQVTLRCSSQSGHNTVSWYQQALGQGPQFIFQYYREEENGRGNFPPRFSGLQFPNYSSELNVNALELDDSALYLCASRVSGGSNTEAFFGQGTRLTVV.

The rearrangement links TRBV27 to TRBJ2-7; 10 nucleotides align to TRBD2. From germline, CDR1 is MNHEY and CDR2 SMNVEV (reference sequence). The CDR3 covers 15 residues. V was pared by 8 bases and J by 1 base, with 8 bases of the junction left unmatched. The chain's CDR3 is CASAPRAGGSYEQYF. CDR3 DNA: TGTGCCAGCGCGCCCCGAGCGGGAGGGTCCTACGAGCAGTACTTC.

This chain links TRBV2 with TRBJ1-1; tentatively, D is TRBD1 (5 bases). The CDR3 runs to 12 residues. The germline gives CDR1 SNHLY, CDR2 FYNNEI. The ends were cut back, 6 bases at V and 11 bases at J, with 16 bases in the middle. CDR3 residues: CASREGPGWAFF. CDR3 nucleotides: TGTGCCAGCAGGGAGGGACCGGGATGGGCTTTCTTT.

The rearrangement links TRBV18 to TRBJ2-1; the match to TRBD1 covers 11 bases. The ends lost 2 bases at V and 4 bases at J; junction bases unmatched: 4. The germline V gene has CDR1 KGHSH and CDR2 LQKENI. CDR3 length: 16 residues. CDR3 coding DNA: TGTGCCAGCTCACCATGGACAGGGGGCGATTACAATGAGCAGTTCTTC. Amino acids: CASSPWTGGDYNEQFF.

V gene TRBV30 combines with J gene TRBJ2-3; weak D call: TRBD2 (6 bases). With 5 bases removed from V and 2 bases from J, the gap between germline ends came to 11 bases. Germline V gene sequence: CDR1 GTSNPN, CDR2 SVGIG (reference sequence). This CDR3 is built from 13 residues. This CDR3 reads CAWCGKVTDTQYF. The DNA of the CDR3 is TGTGCCTGGTGCGGGAAGGTCACAGATACGCAGTATTTT.

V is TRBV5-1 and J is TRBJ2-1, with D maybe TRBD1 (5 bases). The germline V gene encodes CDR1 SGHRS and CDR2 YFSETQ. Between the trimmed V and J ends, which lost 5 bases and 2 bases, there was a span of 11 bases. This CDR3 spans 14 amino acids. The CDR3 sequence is CASSETATYNEQFF. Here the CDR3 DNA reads TGCGCCAGCAGTGAGACAGCAACCTACAATGAGCAGTTCTTC.

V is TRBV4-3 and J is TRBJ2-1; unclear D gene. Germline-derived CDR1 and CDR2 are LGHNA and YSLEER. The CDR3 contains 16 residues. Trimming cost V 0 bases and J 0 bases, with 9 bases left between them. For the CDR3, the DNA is TGCGCCAGCAGCCAAGATAGCCGGAGCTCCTACAATGAGCAGTTCTTC. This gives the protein CASSQDSRSSYNEQFF.

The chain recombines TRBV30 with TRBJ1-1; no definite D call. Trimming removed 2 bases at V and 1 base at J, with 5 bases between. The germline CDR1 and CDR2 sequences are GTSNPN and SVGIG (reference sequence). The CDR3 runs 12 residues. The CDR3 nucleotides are TGTGCCTGGAGTCCATCGAACACTGAAGCTTTCTTT. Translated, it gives CAWSPSNTEAFF.